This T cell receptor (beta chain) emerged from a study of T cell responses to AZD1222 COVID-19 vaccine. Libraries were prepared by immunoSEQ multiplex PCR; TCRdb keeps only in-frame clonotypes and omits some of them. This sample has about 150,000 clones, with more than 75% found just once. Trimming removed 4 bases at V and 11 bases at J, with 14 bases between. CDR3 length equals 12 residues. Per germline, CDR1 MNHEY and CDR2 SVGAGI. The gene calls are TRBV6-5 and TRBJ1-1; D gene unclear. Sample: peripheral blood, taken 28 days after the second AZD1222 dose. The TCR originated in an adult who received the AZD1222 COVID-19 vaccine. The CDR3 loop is CASSSVGIDAFF. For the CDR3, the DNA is TGTGCCAGCAGTTCAGTGGGGATCGACGCTTTCTTT.